A single sample is the source of the 7 T cell receptor beta chains below, sequenced in a study of blood T cell repertoires in COVID-19. The assay was immunoSEQ multiplex PCR, and TCRdb's table has in-frame clones only and misses some. The sample consists of 95,000 or so clones, around 74% of them appearing once. Sequenced material: peripheral blood. The receptors were sampled from an elderly woman with active or convalescent COVID-19.

The chain combines TRBV28 with TRBJ1-4; D not certain. V was clipped by 1 base and J by 1 base, with 10 bases between them. Germline V gene lookup returns CDR1 MDHEN and CDR2 SYDVKM. The CDR3 is 16 amino acids. The DNA for the CDR3 is TGTGCCAGCAGTTTATTCGGCTCGGGAACTAATGAAAAACTGTTTTTT. Its protein product is CASSLFGSGTNEKLFF.

The rearrangement joins TRBV6-1 to TRBJ2-3, with D maybe TRBD2 (6 bases). V dropped 0 bases and J dropped 6 bases, with 13 bases sitting between them. This CDR3 is built from 15 residues. The V gene's germline CDR1 is MNHNS and CDR2 SASEGT. The CDR3, as DNA: TGTGCCAGCAGTGAAGCTGGGGTGCTAGCGGATACGCAGTATTTT. Protein: CASSEAGVLADTQYF.

The V and J genes are TRBV5-8 and TRBJ2-3, with 13 positions matching TRBD2. The CDR3 is 16 amino acids. V lost 1 base and J lost 8; bases outside the gene matches: 7. Germline V gene lookup returns CDR1 SGHTS and CDR2 YDEGEE. The CDR3 spells CASSLWTSGRGVTQYF. CDR3 nucleotide sequence: TGTGCCAGCAGCTTGTGGACTAGCGGGAGAGGGGTTACGCAGTATTTT.

The chain has TRBV19 and TRBJ2-7; 9 nucleotides line up with TRBD1. The CDR3 is 16 amino acids. Unmatched junction bases numbered 12, after V lost 4 bases and J lost 5 bases. Germline CDR1 LNHDA, CDR2 SQIVND (reference sequence). The CDR3 DNA reads TGTGCCAGTAGTAGGACCTCCGGGACAGGGCGGCACGAGCAGTACTTC. Its translation is CASSRTSGTGRHEQYF.

This clone was seen a single time. The rearrangement links TRBV6-1 to TRBJ2-3, with D perhaps matching TRBD2 (6 bases). The CDR3 extends over 13 amino acids. V dropped 2 bases and J dropped 8 bases, with 11 bases sitting between them. CDR1 is MNHNS, CDR2 SASEGT, per germline. The CDR3, as DNA: TGTGCCAGCAGTGAAAGTCTGGGGGGTACGCAGTATTTT. Translation: CASSESLGGTQYF.

V gene TRBV27 combines with J gene TRBJ1-4; D uncertain. Trimming stripped 5 bases from V and 0 bases from J, with 13 bases between. This CDR3 has 16 amino acids. Germline loops: CDR1 MNHEY, CDR2 SMNVEV (reference sequence). The CDR3 reads CASSRDHSATNEKLFF. As DNA, the CDR3 is TGTGCCAGCAGTCGAGACCACAGTGCAACTAATGAAAAACTGTTTTTT.

This clone was detected only once. The chain couples TRBV5-1 to TRBJ2-1, with 8 bases fitting TRBD2. There are 13 residues in the CDR3. The trim removed 2 bases at V and 10 bases at J, leaving 5 bases unmatched. Germline lookup yields CDR1 SGHRS and CDR2 YFSETQ. The CDR3 bases are TGCGCCAGCAGCTTAGATATAGCGGGAGAGCAGTTCTTC. It translates to CASSLDIAGEQFF.